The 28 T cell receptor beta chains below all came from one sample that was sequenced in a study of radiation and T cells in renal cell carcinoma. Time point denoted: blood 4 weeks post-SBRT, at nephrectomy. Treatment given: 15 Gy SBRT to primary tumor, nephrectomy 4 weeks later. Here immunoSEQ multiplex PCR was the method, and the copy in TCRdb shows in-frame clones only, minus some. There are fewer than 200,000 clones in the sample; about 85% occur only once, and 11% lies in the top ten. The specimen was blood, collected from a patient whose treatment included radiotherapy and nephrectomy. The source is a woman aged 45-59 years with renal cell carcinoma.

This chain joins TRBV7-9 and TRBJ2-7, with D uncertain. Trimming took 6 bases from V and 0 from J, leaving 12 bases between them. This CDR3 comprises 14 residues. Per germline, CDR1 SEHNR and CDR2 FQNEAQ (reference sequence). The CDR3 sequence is CASSNGVSSYEQYF. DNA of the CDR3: TGTGCCAGCAGTAACGGAGTTAGCTCCTACGAGCAGTACTTC. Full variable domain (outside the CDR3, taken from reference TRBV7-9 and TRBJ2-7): DTGVSQNPRHKITKRGQNVTFRCDPISEHNRLYWYRQTLGQGPEFLTYFQNEAQLEKSRLLSDRFSAERPKGSFSTLEIQRTEQGDSAMYLCASSNGVSSYEQYFGPGTRLTVT.

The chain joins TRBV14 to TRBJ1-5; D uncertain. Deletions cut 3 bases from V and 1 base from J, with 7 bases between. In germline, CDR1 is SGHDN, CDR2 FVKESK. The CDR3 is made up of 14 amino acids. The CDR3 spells CASSQGMSNQPQHF. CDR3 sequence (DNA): TGTGCCAGCAGCCAGGGAATGAGCAATCAGCCCCAGCATTTT.

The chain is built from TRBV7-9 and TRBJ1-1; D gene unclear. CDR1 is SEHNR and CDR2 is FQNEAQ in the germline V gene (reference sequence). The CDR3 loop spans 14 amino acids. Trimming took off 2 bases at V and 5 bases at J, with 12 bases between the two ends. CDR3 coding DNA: TGTGCCAGCAGCTTATACGGAGAAGGAACTGAAGCTTTCTTT. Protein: CASSLYGEGTEAFF.

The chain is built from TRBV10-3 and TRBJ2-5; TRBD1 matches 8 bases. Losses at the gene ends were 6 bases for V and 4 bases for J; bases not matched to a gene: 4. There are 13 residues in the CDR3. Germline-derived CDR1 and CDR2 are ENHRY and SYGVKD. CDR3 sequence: CAISQGARETQYF. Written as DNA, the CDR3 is TGTGCCATCAGCCAGGGGGCAAGAGAGACCCAGTACTTC.

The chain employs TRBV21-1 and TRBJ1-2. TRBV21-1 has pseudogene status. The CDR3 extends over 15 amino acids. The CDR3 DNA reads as TGTGCCAGCAGCCCACCCTGGGGAGACACGAGGGGCTACACCTTC. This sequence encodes CASSPPWGDTRGYTF.

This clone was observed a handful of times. Here the CDR3 reads CSVDPGQGVYGYTF. The CDR3 DNA sequence: TGCAGCGTTGACCCGGGACAGGGGGTCTATGGCTACACCTTC. The rearrangement joins TRBV29-1 to TRBJ1-2; 11 nucleotides line up with TRBD1. The germline CDR1 and CDR2 sequences are SQVTM and ANQGSEA. The CDR3 covers 14 residues. Trimming removed 3 bases from V and 4 bases from J; junction bases left unmatched: 4.

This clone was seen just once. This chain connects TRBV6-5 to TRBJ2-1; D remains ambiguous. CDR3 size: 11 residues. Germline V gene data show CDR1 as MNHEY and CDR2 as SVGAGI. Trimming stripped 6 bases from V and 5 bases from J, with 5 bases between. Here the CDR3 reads CASSTNNEQFF. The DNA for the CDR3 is TGTGCCAGCAGCACCAACAATGAGCAGTTCTTC.

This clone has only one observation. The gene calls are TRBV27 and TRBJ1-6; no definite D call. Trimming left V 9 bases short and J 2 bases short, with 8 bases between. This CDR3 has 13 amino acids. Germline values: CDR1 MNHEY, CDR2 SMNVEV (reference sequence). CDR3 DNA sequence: TGTGCCAGTAAGGGTCCCTATAATTCACCCCTCCACTTT. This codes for CASKGPYNSPLHF.

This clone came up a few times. DNA for the CDR3: TGCAGCGTTTGGTCCGCATACTATGGCTACACCTTC. It is translated as CSVWSAYYGYTF. The V gene is TRBV29-1, the J gene TRBJ1-2, with D unclear. CDR1 is SQVTM, CDR2 ANQGSEA, per germline. V was cut by 5 bases and J by 3 bases, with 10 bases left in between. This CDR3 is 12 amino acids long.

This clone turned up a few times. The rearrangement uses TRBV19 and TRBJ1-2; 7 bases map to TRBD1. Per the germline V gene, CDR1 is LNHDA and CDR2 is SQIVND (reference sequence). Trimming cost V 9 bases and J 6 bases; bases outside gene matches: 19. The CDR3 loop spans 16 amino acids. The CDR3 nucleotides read TGTGCCAGGTCATTAGGGACAGCAGTTAGGATGGATGGCTACACCTTC. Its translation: CARSLGTAVRMDGYTF.

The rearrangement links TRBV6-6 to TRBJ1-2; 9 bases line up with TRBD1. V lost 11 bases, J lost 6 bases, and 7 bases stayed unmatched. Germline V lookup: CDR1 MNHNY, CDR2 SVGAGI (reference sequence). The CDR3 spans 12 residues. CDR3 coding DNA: TGTGCCGGATTGGGACAGGGAGATGGCTACACCTTC. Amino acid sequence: CAGLGQGDGYTF.

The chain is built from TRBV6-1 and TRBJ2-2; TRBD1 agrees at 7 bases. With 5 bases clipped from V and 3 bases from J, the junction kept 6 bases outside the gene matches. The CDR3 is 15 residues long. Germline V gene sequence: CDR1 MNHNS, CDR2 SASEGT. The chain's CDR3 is CASSPLTGYTGELFF. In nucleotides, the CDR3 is TGTGCCAGCAGTCCCTTGACAGGGTACACCGGGGAGCTGTTTTTT.

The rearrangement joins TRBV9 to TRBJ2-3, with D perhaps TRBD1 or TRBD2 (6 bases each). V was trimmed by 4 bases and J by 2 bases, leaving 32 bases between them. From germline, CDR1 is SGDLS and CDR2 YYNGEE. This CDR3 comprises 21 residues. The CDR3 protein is CASSLGVKASALGGHTDTQYF. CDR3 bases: TGTGCCAGCAGCCTCGGGGTGAAGGCGAGTGCTTTAGGGGGGCACACAGATACGCAGTATTTT. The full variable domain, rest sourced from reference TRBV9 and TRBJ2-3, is DSGVTQTPKHLITATGQRVTLRCSPRSGDLSVYWYQQSLDQGLQFLIQYYNGEERAKGNILERFSAQQFPDLHSELNLSSLELGDSALYFCASSLGVKASALGGHTDTQYFGPGTRLTVL.

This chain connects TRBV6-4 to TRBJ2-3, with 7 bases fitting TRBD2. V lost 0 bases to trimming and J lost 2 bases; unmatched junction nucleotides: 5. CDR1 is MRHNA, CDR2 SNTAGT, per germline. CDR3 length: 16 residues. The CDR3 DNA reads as TGTGCCAGCAGTGACTCTGGGACTAAACTCACAGATACGCAGTATTTT. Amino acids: CASSDSGTKLTDTQYF.

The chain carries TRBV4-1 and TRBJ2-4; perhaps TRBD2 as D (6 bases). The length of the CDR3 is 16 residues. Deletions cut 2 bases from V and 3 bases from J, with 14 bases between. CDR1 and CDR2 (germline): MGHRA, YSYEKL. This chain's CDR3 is CASSQWVLGGKNIQYF. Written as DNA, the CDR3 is TGCGCCAGCAGCCAATGGGTGCTGGGGGGCAAAAACATTCAGTACTTC.

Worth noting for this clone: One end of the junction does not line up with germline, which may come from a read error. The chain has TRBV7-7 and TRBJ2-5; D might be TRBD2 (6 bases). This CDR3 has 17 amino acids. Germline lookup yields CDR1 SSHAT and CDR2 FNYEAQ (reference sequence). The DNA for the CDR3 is TGTGCTAGCAGCTTAGGAGGGAAGGCGGGGTTAGGAGAGACCCAGTACTTC. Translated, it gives CASSLGGKAGLGETQYF.

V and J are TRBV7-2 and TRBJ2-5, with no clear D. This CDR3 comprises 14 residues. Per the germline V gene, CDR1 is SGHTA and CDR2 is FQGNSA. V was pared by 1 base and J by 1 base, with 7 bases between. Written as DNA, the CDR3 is TGTGCCAGCAGCTTAGGACGGAGCCAAGAGACCCAGTACTTC. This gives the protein CASSLGRSQETQYF.

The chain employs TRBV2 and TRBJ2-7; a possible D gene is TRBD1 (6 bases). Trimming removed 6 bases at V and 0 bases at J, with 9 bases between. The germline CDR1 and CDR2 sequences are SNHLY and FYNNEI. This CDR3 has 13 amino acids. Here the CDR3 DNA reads TGTGCCAGCAGCATACAGGGCTCCTACGAGCAGTACTTC. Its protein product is CASSIQGSYEQYF.

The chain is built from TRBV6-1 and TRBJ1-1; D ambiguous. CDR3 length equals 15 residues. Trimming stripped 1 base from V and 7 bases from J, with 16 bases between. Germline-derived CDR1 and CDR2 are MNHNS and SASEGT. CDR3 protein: CASSEEIGRGGEAFF. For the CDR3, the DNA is TGTGCCAGCAGTGAAGAAATAGGCCGAGGAGGTGAAGCTTTCTTT.

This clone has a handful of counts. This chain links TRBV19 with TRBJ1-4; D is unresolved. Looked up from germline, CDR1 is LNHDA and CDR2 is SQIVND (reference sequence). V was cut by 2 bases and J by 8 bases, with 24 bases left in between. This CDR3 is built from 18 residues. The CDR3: CASSIRPSRLIVAEKLFF. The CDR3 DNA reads TGTGCCAGTAGTATACGTCCGAGTCGGCTAATTGTAGCGGAAAAACTGTTTTTT.

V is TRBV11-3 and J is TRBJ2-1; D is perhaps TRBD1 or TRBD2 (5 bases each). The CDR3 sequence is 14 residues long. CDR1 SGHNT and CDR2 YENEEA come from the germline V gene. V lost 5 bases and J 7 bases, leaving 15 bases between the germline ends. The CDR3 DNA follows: TGTGCCAGCAGCCTCGGAAGGTGGGGGAATGAGCAGTTCTTC. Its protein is CASSLGRWGNEQFF.

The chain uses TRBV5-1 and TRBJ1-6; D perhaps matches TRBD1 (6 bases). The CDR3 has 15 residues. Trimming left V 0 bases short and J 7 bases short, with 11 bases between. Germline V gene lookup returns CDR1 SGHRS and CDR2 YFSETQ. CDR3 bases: TGCGCCAGCAGCTTGGACAGGGCGGACAATTCACCCCTCCACTTT. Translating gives CASSLDRADNSPLHF.

In nucleotides, the CDR3 is TGTGCCACCAGCAGGGACAATTCTGGGGCCAACGTCCTGACTTTC. Protein product: CATSRDNSGANVLTF. The chain couples TRBV15 to TRBJ2-6, with a possible D match to TRBD1 (5 bases). Trimming pared 3 bases from V and 1 base from J, leaving 7 bases between. The CDR3 sequence is 15 residues long. Germline values: CDR1 LNHNV, CDR2 YYDKDF (reference sequence).

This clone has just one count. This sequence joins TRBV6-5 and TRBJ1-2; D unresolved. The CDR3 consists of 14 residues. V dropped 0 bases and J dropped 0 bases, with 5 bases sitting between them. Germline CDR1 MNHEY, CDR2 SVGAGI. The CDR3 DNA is TGTGCCAGCAGTTACTCGACCCCTAACTATGGCTACACCTTC. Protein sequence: CASSYSTPNYGYTF.

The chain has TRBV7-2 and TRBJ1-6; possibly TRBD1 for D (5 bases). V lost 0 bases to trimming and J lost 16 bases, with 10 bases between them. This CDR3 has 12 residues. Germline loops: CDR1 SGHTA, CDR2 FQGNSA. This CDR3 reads CASSLAGVGLHF. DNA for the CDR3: TGTGCCAGCAGCTTAGCGGGGGTGGGTCTCCACTTT. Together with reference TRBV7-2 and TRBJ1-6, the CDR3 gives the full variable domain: GAGVSQSPSNKVTEKGKDVELRCDPISGHTALYWYRQSLGQGLEFLIYFQGNSAPDKSGLPSDRFSAERTGGSVSTLTIQRTQQEDSAVYLCASSLAGVGLHFGNGTRLTVT.

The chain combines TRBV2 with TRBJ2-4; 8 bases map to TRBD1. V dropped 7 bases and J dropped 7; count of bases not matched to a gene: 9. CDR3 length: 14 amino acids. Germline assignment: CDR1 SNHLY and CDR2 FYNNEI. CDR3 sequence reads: CASTPARGRNIQYF. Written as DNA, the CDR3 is TGTGCCAGCACACCAGCCAGGGGGCGGAACATTCAGTACTTC.

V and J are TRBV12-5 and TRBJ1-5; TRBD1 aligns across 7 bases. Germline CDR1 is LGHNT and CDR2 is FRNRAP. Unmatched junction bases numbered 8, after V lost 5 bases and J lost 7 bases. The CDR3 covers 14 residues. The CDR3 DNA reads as TGTGCTAGTGGTGGGGGACAGTACGGACAGCCCCAGCATTTT. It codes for CASGGGQYGQPQHF.

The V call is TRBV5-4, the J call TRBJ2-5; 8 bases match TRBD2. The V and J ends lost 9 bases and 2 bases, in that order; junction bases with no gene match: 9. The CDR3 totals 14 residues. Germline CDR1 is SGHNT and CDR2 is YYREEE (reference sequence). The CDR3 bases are TGTGCCACCCGACGGGGGGGTCCTCAAGAGACCCAGTACTTC. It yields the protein CATRRGGPQETQYF.